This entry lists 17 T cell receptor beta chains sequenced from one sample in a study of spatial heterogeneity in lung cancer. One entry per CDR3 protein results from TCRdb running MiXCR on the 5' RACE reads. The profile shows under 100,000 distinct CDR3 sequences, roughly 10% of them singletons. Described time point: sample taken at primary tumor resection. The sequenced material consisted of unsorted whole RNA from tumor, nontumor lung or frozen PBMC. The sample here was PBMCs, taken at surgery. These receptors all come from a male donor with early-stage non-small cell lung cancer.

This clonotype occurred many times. The CDR3 bases are TGCGCCAGCAGCCAAGAAGAAACCCACAGGTTTGGAAACACCATATATTTT. Translation: CASSQEETHRFGNTIYF. This rearrangement joins TRBV4-1 to TRBJ1-3, with a weak D call TRBD1 (5 bases). Trimming took off 0 bases at V and 3 bases at J, with 15 bases between the two ends. The CDR3 is 17 amino acids. Germline lookup yields CDR1 MGHRA and CDR2 YSYEKL.

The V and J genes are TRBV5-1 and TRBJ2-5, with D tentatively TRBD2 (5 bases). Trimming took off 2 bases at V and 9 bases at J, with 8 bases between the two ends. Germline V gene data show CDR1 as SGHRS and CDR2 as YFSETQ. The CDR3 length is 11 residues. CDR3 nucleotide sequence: TGCGCCAGCAGCTTTTCGGGGTCCCAGTACTTC. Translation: CASSFSGSQYF.

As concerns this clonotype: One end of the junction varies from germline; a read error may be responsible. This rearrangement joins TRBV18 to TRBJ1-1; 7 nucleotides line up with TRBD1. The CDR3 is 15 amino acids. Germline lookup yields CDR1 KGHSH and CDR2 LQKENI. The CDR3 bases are TGTGCCAGCTCACCCTGGACAGGAACGAACACTGAAGCTCTCTTT. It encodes CASSPWTGTNTEALF.

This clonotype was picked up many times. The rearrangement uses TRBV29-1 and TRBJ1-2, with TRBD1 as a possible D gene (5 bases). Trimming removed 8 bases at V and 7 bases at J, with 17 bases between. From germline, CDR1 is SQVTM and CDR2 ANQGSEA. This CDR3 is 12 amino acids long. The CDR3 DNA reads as TGCAGCTTCGAAGACAGTAATAGTGGCTACACCTTC. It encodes CSFEDSNSGYTF. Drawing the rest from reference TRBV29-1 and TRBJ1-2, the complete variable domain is SAVISQKPSRDICQRGTSLTIQCQVDSQVTMMFWYRQQPGQSLTLIATANQGSEATYESGFVIDKFPISRPNLTFSTLTVSNMSPEDSSIYLCSFEDSNSGYTFGSGTRLTVV.

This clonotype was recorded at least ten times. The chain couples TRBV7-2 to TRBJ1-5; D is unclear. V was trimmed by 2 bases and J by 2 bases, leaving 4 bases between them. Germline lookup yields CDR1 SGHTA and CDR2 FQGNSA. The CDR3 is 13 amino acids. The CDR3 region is CASSLHRNQPQHF. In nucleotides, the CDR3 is TGTGCCAGCAGCTTACACCGCAATCAGCCCCAGCATTTT.

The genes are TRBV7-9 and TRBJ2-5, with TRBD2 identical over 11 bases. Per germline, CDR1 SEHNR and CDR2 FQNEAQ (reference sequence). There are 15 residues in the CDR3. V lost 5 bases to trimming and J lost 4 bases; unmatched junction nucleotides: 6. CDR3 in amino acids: CASSPLAGGRETQYF. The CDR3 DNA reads TGTGCCAGCAGCCCCCTAGCGGGGGGCCGAGAGACCCAGTACTTC.

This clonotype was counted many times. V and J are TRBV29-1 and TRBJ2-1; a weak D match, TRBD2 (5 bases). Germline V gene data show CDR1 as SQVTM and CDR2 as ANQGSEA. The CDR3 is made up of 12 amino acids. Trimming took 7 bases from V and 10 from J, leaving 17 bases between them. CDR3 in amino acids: CSAAAFGNEQFF. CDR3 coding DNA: TGCAGCGCTGCCGCGTTCGGGAACGAGCAGTTCTTC.

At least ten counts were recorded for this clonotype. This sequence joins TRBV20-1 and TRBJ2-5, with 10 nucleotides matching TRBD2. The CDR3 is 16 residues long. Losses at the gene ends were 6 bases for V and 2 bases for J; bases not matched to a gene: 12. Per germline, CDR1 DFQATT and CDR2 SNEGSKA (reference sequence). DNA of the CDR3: TGCAGTGCCGCATCCCCTAGCGGGGGCCTTCAAGAGACCCAGTACTTC. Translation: CSAASPSGGLQETQYF.

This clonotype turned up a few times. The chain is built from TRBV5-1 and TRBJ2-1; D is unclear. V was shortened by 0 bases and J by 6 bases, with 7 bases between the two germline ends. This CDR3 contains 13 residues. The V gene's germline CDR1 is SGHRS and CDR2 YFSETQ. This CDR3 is CASSLGQGNEQFF. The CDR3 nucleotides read TGCGCCAGCAGCTTGGGGCAAGGCAATGAGCAGTTCTTC.

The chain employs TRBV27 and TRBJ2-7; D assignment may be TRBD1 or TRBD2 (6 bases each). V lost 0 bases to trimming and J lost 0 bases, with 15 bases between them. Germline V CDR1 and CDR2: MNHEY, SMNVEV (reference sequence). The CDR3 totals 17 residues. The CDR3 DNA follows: TGTGCCAGCAGTTTATCGGGGGGCGGACATTCCTCCTACGAGCAGTACTTC. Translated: CASSLSGGGHSSYEQYF.

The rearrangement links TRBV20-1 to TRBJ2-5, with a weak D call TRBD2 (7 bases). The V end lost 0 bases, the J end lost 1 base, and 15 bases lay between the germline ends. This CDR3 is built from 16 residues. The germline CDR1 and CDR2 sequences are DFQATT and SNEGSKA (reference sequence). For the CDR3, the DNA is TGCAGTGCTAGAGATCCCCGCGGGGGCCTCCAAGAGACCCAGTACTTC. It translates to CSARDPRGGLQETQYF.

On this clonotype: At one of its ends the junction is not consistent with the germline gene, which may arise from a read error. CDR3 sequence reads: CSVADRANERFF. DNA for the CDR3: TGCAGCGTTGCGGACCGGGCCAATGAGCGGTTCTTC. V is TRBV29-1 and J is TRBJ2-1; D is unclear. Germline loops: CDR1 SQVTM, CDR2 ANQGSEA. CDR3 length equals 12 residues.

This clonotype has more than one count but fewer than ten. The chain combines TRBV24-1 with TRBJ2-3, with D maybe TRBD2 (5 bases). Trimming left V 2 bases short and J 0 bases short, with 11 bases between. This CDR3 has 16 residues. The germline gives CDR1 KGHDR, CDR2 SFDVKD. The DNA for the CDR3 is TGTGCCACCAGTGATTCCGGGGTAGCTAGCACAGATACGCAGTATTTT. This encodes CATSDSGVASTDTQYF.

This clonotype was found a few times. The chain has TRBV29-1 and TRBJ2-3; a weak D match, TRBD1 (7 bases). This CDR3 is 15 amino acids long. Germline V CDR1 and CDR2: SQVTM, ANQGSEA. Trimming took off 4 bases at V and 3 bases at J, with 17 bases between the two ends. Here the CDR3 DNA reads TGCAGCGTTGCAGGAGGGGGCGAAGGTACAGATACGCAGTATTTT. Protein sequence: CSVAGGGEGTDTQYF.

The CDR3 DNA follows: TGTGCCAGCAGCTTAGGGACGGTTTATGGCTACACCTTC. Its translation is CASSLGTVYGYTF. The rearrangement uses TRBV7-9 and TRBJ1-2, with no clear D. This CDR3 is 13 amino acids long. Trimming stripped 1 base from V and 5 bases from J, with 8 bases between. The germline V gene encodes CDR1 SEHNR and CDR2 FQNEAQ (reference sequence).

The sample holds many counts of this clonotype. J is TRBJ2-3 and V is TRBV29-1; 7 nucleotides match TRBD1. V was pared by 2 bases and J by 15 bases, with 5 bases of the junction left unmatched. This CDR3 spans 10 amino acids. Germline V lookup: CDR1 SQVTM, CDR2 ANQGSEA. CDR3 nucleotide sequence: TGCAGCGTTGAAACGGGACAGCGATATTTT. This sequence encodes CSVETGQRYF.

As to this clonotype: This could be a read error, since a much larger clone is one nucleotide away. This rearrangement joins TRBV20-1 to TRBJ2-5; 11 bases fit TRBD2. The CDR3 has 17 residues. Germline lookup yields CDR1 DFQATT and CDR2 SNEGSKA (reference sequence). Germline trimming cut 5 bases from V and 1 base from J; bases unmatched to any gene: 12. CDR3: CSAYRLAGTIRQETQYF. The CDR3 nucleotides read TGCAGTGCTTACCGACTAGCGGGGACCATCCGCCAAGAGACCCAGTACTTC.